The rows below give T cell receptor beta chains drawn from one sample of a study of OX40 agonist ivuxolimab in advanced cancers. TCRdb's table, derived via immunoSEQ multiplex PCR, lists solely in-frame clones and lacks some. The data contain approximately 89,000 clones, 80% to 90% of them seen just once; the ten biggest clones take up 0.65% to 0.95%. The starting material was CD4+ or CD8+ T cells sorted from blood, obtained in a trial of the OX40 agonist ivuxolimab. Receptors originate from an adult with an advanced solid tumor such as melanoma, head and neck, liver or kidney cancer. CDR3s include the opening cysteine and the closing phenylalanine or tryptophan. Each record gives: D gene, clone size, V gene, J gene, CDR3 protein, CDR3 DNA. A D gene is named only where the DNA matches it firmly. Only some rows state a clone size, as once, few, many or a class for expanded clones.

D gene: .
clone size: .
V gene: TRBV18
J gene: TRBJ2-7
CDR3 protein: CASSEQSYEQYF
CDR3 DNA: TGTGCCAGCTCGGAACAGAGCTACGAGCAGTACTTC

D gene: .
clone size: .
V gene: TRBV5-6
J gene: TRBJ2-1
CDR3 protein: CASSLDPPVYNEQFF
CDR3 DNA: TGTGCCAGCAGCTTAGACCCCCCCGTGTACAATGAGCAGTTCTTC

D gene: .
clone size: .
V gene: TRBV27
J gene: TRBJ2-5
CDR3 protein: CASSHRARETQYF
CDR3 DNA: TGTGCCAGCAGTCACAGGGCACGAGAGACCCAGTACTTC

D gene: .
clone size: .
V gene: TRBV28
J gene: TRBJ1-3
CDR3 protein: CASSLWSLTGNTIYF
CDR3 DNA: TGTGCCAGCAGTCTCTGGAGTCTGACTGGAAACACCATATATTTT

D gene: TRBD1
clone size: .
V gene: TRBV7-7
J gene: TRBJ2-7
CDR3 protein: CASSPGTGGYHEQYF
CDR3 DNA: TGTGCTAGCAGCCCGGGGACAGGGGGCTATCACGAGCAGTACTTC

D gene: .
clone size: .
V gene: TRBV19
J gene: TRBJ1-2
CDR3 protein: CASKSAATNYGYTF
CDR3 DNA: TGTGCCAGTAAGTCGGCAGCAACTAACTATGGCTACACCTTC

D gene: TRBD2
clone size: .
V gene: TRBV6-6
J gene: TRBJ2-7
CDR3 protein: CASAMLAGDYEQYF
CDR3 DNA: TGTGCCAGCGCGATGCTAGCGGGGGACTACGAGCAGTACTTC

D gene: .
clone size: .
V gene: TRBV6-5
J gene: TRBJ2-7
CDR3 protein: CASASSPRLHEQYF
CDR3 DNA: TGTGCCAGCGCAAGCAGCCCACGACTGCACGAGCAGTACTTC

D gene: TRBD2
clone size: .
V gene: TRBV5-1
J gene: TRBJ2-5
CDR3 protein: CASSFFASGQETQYF
CDR3 DNA: TGCGCCAGCAGCTTTTTTGCTAGCGGACAAGAGACCCAGTACTTC

D gene: .
clone size: few
V gene: TRBV7-6
J gene: TRBJ2-2
CDR3 protein: CASSSGRTGNLFTGELFF
CDR3 DNA: TGTGCCAGCAGCTCTGGACGAACAGGGAATCTATTCACCGGGGAGCTGTTTTTT

D gene: TRBD1
clone size: .
V gene: TRBV7-2
J gene: TRBJ1-4
CDR3 protein: CASSPLKGAKEKLFF
CDR3 DNA: TGTGCCAGCAGCCCACTCAAGGGGGCGAAAGAAAAACTGTTTTTT

D gene: TRBD1
clone size: few
V gene: TRBV29-1
J gene: TRBJ2-4
CDR3 protein: CSVRDRVNIQYF
CDR3 DNA: TGCAGCGTTAGGGACAGGGTTAACATTCAGTACTTC

D gene: .
clone size: .
V gene: TRBV4-2
J gene: TRBJ2-7
CDR3 protein: CASSQDRGGSSYEQYF
CDR3 DNA: TGTGCCAGCAGCCAAGATCGGGGCGGGTCCTCCTACGAGCAGTACTTC

D gene: .
clone size: once
V gene: TRBV6-1
J gene: TRBJ1-5
CDR3 protein: CASSEAVGVHQPQHF
CDR3 DNA: TGTGCCAGCAGTGAAGCGGTAGGGGTACATCAGCCCCAGCATTTT

D gene: TRBD1
clone size: .
V gene: TRBV6-5
J gene: TRBJ2-7
CDR3 protein: CASSAPGGPYEQYF
CDR3 DNA: TGTGCCAGCAGTGCACCAGGGGGCCCCTACGAGCAGTACTTC

D gene: .
clone size: .
V gene: TRBV9
J gene: TRBJ2-3
CDR3 protein: CASSQTVGGSVNTQYF
CDR3 DNA: TGTGCCAGCAGCCAAACCGTGGGGGGCTCAGTAAATACGCAGTATTTT

D gene: TRBD2
clone size: .
V gene: TRBV9
J gene: TRBJ2-1
CDR3 protein: CASSVVTSGSNYEQFF
CDR3 DNA: TGTGCCAGCAGCGTGGTCACTAGCGGGAGTAACTATGAGCAGTTCTTC

D gene: .
clone size: .
V gene: TRBV19
J gene: TRBJ2-2
CDR3 protein: CASSIDTGELFF
CDR3 DNA: TGTGCCAGTAGTATAGACACCGGGGAGCTGTTTTTT

D gene: .
clone size: few
V gene: TRBV5-1
J gene: TRBJ2-7
CDR3 protein: CASSSDLTYEQYF
CDR3 DNA: TGCGCCAGCAGCTCGGACCTTACCTACGAGCAGTACTTC

D gene: .
clone size: .
V gene: TRBV28
J gene: TRBJ1-1
CDR3 protein: CASSLRDLIRGTFF
CDR3 DNA: TGTGCCAGCAGTCTAAGGGACTTAATAAGGGGGACTTTCTTT

D gene: TRBD1
clone size: .
V gene: TRBV11-2
J gene: TRBJ2-7
CDR3 protein: CASSFPGQGVSYEQYF
CDR3 DNA: TGTGCCAGCAGCTTTCCGGGACAGGGAGTTAGCTACGAGCAGTACTTC

D gene: TRBD2
clone size: .
V gene: TRBV4-2
J gene: TRBJ2-5
CDR3 protein: CASSPLAGGREETQYF
CDR3 DNA: TGTGCCAGCAGCCCCTTAGCGGGAGGGCGGGAAGAGACCCAGTACTTC

D gene: .
clone size: .
V gene: TRBV5-4
J gene: TRBJ2-1
CDR3 protein: CASSLGISYNEQFF
CDR3 DNA: TGTGCCAGCAGCTTGGGGATCTCCTACAATGAGCAGTTCTTC

D gene: .
clone size: .
V gene: TRBV28
J gene: TRBJ2-1
CDR3 protein: CASSLGLTEQFF
CDR3 DNA: TGTGCCAGCAGTTTAGGACTCACTGAGCAGTTCTTC

D gene: .
clone size: .
V gene: TRBV9
J gene: TRBJ1-2
CDR3 protein: CASSVARGYGYTF
CDR3 DNA: TGTGCCAGCAGCGTAGCTAGAGGCTATGGCTACACCTTC

D gene: TRBD2
clone size: .
V gene: TRBV7-2
J gene: TRBJ2-3
CDR3 protein: CASSLGGSGTSLDTQYF
CDR3 DNA: TGTGCCAGCAGCTTAGGGGGATCCGGGACTAGCCTTGATACGCAGTATTTT

D gene: TRBD2
clone size: .
V gene: TRBV28
J gene: TRBJ2-7
CDR3 protein: CASREGLAGMYQYF
CDR3 DNA: TGTGCCAGCCGAGAGGGCCTAGCGGGGATGTATCAGTACTTC

D gene: .
clone size: .
V gene: TRBV5-1
J gene: TRBJ2-5
CDR3 protein: CASSLAPDGSPYF
CDR3 DNA: TGCGCCAGCAGCTTGGCCCCAGACGGTTCACCATACTTC

D gene: .
clone size: once
V gene: TRBV9
J gene: TRBJ2-3
CDR3 protein: CASSPGQSDTQYF
CDR3 DNA: TGTGCCAGCAGCCCTGGACAGTCAGATACGCAGTATTTT

D gene: TRBD2
clone size: .
V gene: TRBV19
J gene: TRBJ2-1
CDR3 protein: CASQTSGTSKYEQFF
CDR3 DNA: TGTGCCAGTCAAACCTCCGGGACTAGTAAGTATGAGCAGTTCTTC